The T cell receptor (beta chain) described here comes from a study of OX40 agonist ivuxolimab in advanced cancers. The V end lost 3 bases, the J end lost 2 bases, and 14 bases lay between the germline ends. This CDR3 has 16 residues. Germline V gene sequence: CDR1 MNHNS, CDR2 SASEGT. Profiled with immunoSEQ multiplex PCR; TCRdb holds only in-frame clones, not every one. The sample has 60,000 or so clones; 84% are singletons. Sequenced material: CD4+ or CD8+ T cells sorted from blood, taken in a trial of the OX40 agonist ivuxolimab. This sequence was found in an adult with an advanced solid tumor such as melanoma, head and neck, liver or kidney cancer. The V and J genes are TRBV6-1 and TRBJ2-1; D may be TRBD1 or TRBD2 (5 bases each). The chain's CDR3 is CASSDRDRITYNEQFF. CDR3 bases: TGTGCCAGCAGTGACCGGGACCGGATCACCTACAATGAGCAGTTCTTC.